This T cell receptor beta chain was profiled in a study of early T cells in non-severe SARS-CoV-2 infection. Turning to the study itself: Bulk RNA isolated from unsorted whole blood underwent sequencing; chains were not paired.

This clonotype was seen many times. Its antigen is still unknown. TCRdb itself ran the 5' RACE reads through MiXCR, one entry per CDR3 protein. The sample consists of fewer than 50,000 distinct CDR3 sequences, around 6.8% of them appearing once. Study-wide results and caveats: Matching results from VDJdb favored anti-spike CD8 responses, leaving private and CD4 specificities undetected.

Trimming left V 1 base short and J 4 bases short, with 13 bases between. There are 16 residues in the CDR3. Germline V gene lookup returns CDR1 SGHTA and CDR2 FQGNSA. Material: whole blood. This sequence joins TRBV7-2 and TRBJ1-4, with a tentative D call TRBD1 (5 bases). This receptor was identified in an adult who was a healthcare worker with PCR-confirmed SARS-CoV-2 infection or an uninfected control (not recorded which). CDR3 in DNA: TGTGCCAGCAGCTTAGGGGTTGGGACCGGTAATGAAAAACTGTTTTTT. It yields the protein CASSLGVGTGNEKLFF.